A selection of T cell receptor beta chains follows, all from one sample in a study of cytotoxic CD8 clonotypes in ibrutinib-treated CLL. Profiling relied on immunoSEQ multiplex PCR, and the TCRdb table lists in-frame clones only, not all of them. The sample yields around 300,000 clones, roughly 85% seen once. The sequencing used PBMCs, collected before ibrutinib treatment. These TCRs come from a human donor with chronic lymphocytic leukemia. Both conserved end residues are part of each CDR3. Each record gives: V gene, D gene, clone size, J gene, CDR3 DNA, CDR3 protein. The D gene is left open where the match is weak. Clone size appears in some rows only: once, few, many, or a class for an expanded clone.

V gene: TRBV30
D gene: .
clone size: once
J gene: TRBJ2-5
CDR3 DNA: TGTGCCTGGAGGGGGGAGGAGGGGTACCAAGAGACCCAGTACTTC
CDR3 protein: CAWRGEEGYQETQYF

V gene: TRBV2
D gene: .
clone size: few
J gene: TRBJ2-7
CDR3 DNA: TGTGCCAGCGTTCCGGGATTTGCTCGGTACGAGCAGTACTTC
CDR3 protein: CASVPGFARYEQYF

V gene: TRBV4-3
D gene: TRBD2
clone size: .
J gene: TRBJ2-3
CDR3 DNA: TGCGCCAGCAGCCGCGGACTAGCGGGAGATACGCAGTATTTT
CDR3 protein: CASSRGLAGDTQYF

V gene: TRBV6-5
D gene: TRBD2
clone size: .
J gene: TRBJ2-3
CDR3 DNA: TGTGCCAGCAAGCTAGCGGGGACCGATACGCAGTATTTT
CDR3 protein: CASKLAGTDTQYF

V gene: TRBV6-5
D gene: .
clone size: .
J gene: TRBJ1-1
CDR3 DNA: TGTGCCAGCAGTTACTCGATGGGCAGGGCGGAGGGGAGAGCTTTCTTT
CDR3 protein: CASSYSMGRAEGRAFF

V gene: TRBV11-2
D gene: TRBD2
clone size: .
J gene: TRBJ2-1
CDR3 DNA: TGTGCCAGCAGCCGGGGGGGCAGCTCCTACAATGAGCAGTTCTTC
CDR3 protein: CASSRGGSSYNEQFF

V gene: TRBV15
D gene: TRBD2
clone size: .
J gene: TRBJ2-1
CDR3 DNA: TGTGCCACCAGCAGAGGGGGTAGCGGGAGGCCAAACAATGAGCAGTTCTTC
CDR3 protein: CATSRGGSGRPNNEQFF

V gene: TRBV7-9
D gene: .
clone size: .
J gene: TRBJ1-3
CDR3 DNA: TGTGCCAGCAGCTTAATGTCAGGGGATACCATATATTTT
CDR3 protein: CASSLMSGDTIYF

V gene: TRBV6-5
D gene: .
clone size: .
J gene: TRBJ2-7
CDR3 DNA: TGTGCCAGCCGGACGTCGGATTATGCGATCTACGAGCAGTACTTC
CDR3 protein: CASRTSDYAIYEQYF

V gene: TRBV25-1
D gene: TRBD2
clone size: .
J gene: TRBJ2-3
CDR3 DNA: TGTGCCAGCAGTGATCGAGCTAGCGGGAGCCCAGATACGCAGTATTTT
CDR3 protein: CASSDRASGSPDTQYF

V gene: TRBV7-9
D gene: TRBD2
clone size: .
J gene: TRBJ2-2
CDR3 DNA: TGTGCCAGCAGCCCTAGCGGGGGGAACACCGGGGAGCTGTTTTTT
CDR3 protein: CASSPSGGNTGELFF

V gene: TRBV6-6
D gene: TRBD1
clone size: .
J gene: TRBJ1-5
CDR3 DNA: TGTGCCAGCAGCCGGGACAGGGGTAAGAGGCAGCCCCAGCATTTT
CDR3 protein: CASSRDRGKRQPQHF

V gene: TRBV6-6
D gene: .
clone size: .
J gene: TRBJ2-7
CDR3 DNA: TGTGCCAGCAGTATAAGAGGAAGCTCCTACGAGCAGTACTTC
CDR3 protein: CASSIRGSSYEQYF

V gene: TRBV11-2
D gene: .
clone size: .
J gene: TRBJ2-7
CDR3 DNA: TGTGCCAGCAGCTTAGTCACGGGAATGGGCTACGAGCAGTACTTC
CDR3 protein: CASSLVTGMGYEQYF

V gene: TRBV11-3
D gene: .
clone size: .
J gene: TRBJ2-3
CDR3 DNA: TGTGCCAGCAGCTTATTAGGCAAGACAGATACGCAGTATTTT
CDR3 protein: CASSLLGKTDTQYF

V gene: TRBV9
D gene: .
clone size: .
J gene: TRBJ2-7
CDR3 DNA: TGTGCCAGCAGCCCCCGCCTGGGGGGGAGGGGGGCCTACGAGCAGTACTTC
CDR3 protein: CASSPRLGGRGAYEQYF

V gene: TRBV6-5
D gene: .
clone size: .
J gene: TRBJ2-5
CDR3 DNA: TGTGCCAGCAGTTACGTCGCAGGAGAGACCCAGTACTTC
CDR3 protein: CASSYVAGETQYF

V gene: TRBV27
D gene: .
clone size: once
J gene: TRBJ1-5
CDR3 DNA: TGTGCCAGCAGTTTCCGAGGGGGGTACCAGCCCCAGCATTTT
CDR3 protein: CASSFRGGYQPQHF

V gene: TRBV29-1
D gene: TRBD2
clone size: .
J gene: TRBJ2-1
CDR3 DNA: TGCAGCGTTTGGACTAGCGGGAGGGCCTACAATGAGCAGTTCTTC
CDR3 protein: CSVWTSGRAYNEQFF